Detailed here is one T cell receptor (beta chain). Its specificity is unknown. Other nucleotide sequences from this sample produce the same CDR3. The data were taken from a study of shared clonotypes between healthy human individuals. Notes on the study in general: Incomplete sequencing of sorted subsets was indicated by rarefaction despite large depth.

Naivety among CD8 cells was defined by CD45RO negativity and positive CCR7 selection, thereby excluding terminally differentiated effector memory CD45RA+ cells. CDR3 length equals 13 residues. Trimming at V came to 4 bases and at J to 5 bases, leaving 3 bases not matched to a gene. The germline CDR1 and CDR2 sequences are PRHDT and FYEKMQ (reference sequence). The protocol was immunoSEQ multiplex PCR, while the TCRdb copy is restricted to in-frame clones and leaves out a portion. This sample yields some 1,900,000 clones, of which less than 95% are seen a single time; 0.9% to 1.5% belongs to the top ten.

The V gene is TRBV13, the J gene TRBJ2-7, with 9 nucleotides matching TRBD1. The receptor was isolated from a man younger than 30 in good health. What was sequenced was naive CD8+ T cells sorted from blood. CDR3 protein: CASSYRGRDEQYF. The CDR3 region has the DNA TGTGCCAGCAGCTACAGGGGGCGGGACGAGCAGTACTTC.